In this sample, the clone carrying this T cell receptor beta chain turned up many times. Its target is not known. Amplification of TCR beta CDR3 regions used RNA as the template. When the TCR CDR3 underwent first-round RT-PCR, the HTBI primer set was used. One entry per CDR3 protein results from TCRdb running MiXCR on the multiplex PCR reads. The table lists a few hundred thousand distinct CDR3 sequences, roughly an eighth of them singletons. These data are taken from a study of T cells in Graves' hyperthyroidism and ophthalmopathy. General study results and limits: From stable hyperthyroidism, ophthalmopathy was set apart by a 13 V-J model.

Those patients with uncontrolled infection, other autoimmune disease, pregnancy or lactation were excluded. On the basis of clinical symptoms, serum thyroxine and TRAb, thyroid ultrasound and orbital computed tomography, diagnoses were made. The CDR3 consists of 14 residues. The V gene lost 1 base and the J gene lost 6 bases, with 10 bases spanning the gap. What was sequenced was blood. This chain joins TRBV12-3 or TRBV12-4 and TRBJ1-5, with a weak D call TRBD1 (6 bases). The TCR was taken from a woman between 18 and 30 years old with Graves' hyperthyroidism. CDR3 sequence: CASSLERGSQPQHF. For the CDR3, the DNA is TGTGCCAGCAGTTTAGAGAGGGGGAGTCAGCCCCAGCATTTT.